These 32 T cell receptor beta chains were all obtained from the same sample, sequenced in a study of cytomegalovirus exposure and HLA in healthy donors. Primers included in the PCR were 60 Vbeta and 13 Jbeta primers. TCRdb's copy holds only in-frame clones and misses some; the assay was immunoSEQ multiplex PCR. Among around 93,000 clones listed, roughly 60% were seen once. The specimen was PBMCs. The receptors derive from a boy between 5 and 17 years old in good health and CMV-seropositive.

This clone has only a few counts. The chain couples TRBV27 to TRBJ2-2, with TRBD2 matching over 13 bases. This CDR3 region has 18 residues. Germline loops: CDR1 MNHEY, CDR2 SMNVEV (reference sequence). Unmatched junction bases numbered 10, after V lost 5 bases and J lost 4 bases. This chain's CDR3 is CASSLLLAGGPSTGELFF. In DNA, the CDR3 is TGTGCCAGCAGTCTGCTACTAGCGGGGGGGCCGAGCACCGGGGAGCTGTTTTTT.

CDR3 in amino acids: CASLQGDNYGYTF. The DNA of the CDR3 is TGTGCCAGCCTCCAGGGGGACAACTATGGCTACACCTTC. The genes are TRBV2 and TRBJ1-2; 7 bases are shared with TRBD1. Germline CDR1 and CDR2: SNHLY and FYNNEI. The J segment lost 2 bases and the V segment lost 8 bases, leaving 5 bases of the junction unmatched. This CDR3 contains 13 residues.

The CDR3 protein is CSVSTNQETQYF. CDR3 in DNA: TGCAGCGTTTCGACAAACCAAGAGACCCAGTACTTC. The rearrangement uses TRBV29-1 and TRBJ2-5, with D unclear. Germline-derived CDR1 and CDR2 are SQVTM and ANQGSEA. V was clipped by 5 bases and J by 0 bases, with 7 bases between them. The CDR3 is 12 amino acids.

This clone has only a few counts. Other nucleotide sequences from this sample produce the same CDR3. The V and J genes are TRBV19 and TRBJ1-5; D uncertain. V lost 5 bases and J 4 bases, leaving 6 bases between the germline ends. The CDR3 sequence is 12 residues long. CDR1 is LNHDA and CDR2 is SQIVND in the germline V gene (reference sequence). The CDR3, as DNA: TGTGCCAGTAGTCTGCTAAATCAGCCCCAGCATTTT. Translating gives CASSLLNQPQHF. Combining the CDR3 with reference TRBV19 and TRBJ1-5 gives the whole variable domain DGGITQSPKYLFRKEGQNVTLSCEQNLNHDAMYWYRQDPGQGLRLIYYSQIVNDFQKGDIAEGYSVSREKKESFPLTVTSAQKNPTAFYLCASSLLNQPQHFGDGTRLSIL.

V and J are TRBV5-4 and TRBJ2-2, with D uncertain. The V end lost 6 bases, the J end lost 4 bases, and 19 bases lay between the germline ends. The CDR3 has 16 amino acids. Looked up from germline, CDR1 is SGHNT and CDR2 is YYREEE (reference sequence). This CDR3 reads CASTSAAHRSTGELFF. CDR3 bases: TGTGCCAGCACCAGTGCAGCGCATAGGAGCACCGGGGAGCTGTTTTTT.

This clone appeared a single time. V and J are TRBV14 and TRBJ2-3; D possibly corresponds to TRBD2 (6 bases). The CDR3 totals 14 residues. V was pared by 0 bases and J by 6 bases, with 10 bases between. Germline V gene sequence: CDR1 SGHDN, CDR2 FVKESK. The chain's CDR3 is CASSQDTGTDTQYF. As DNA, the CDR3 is TGTGCCAGCAGCCAAGATACCGGGACTGATACGCAGTATTTT.

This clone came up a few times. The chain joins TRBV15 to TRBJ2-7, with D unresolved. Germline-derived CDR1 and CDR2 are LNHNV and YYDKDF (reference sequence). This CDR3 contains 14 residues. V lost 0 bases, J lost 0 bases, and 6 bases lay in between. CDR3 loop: CATSRDQISYEQYF. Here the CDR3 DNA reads TGTGCCACCAGCAGAGATCAGATCTCCTACGAGCAGTACTTC.

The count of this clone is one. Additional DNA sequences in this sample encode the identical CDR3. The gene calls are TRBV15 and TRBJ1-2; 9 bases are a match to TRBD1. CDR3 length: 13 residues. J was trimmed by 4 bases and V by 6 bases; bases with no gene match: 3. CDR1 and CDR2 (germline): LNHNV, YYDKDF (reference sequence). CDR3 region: CATSAGQGYGYTF. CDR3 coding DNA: TGTGCCACCAGTGCGGGACAGGGCTATGGCTACACCTTC.

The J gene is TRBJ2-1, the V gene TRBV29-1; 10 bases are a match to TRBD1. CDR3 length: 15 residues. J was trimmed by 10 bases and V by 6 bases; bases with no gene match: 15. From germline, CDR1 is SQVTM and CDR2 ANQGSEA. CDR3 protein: CSVAYGTGEDDEQFF. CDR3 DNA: TGCAGCGTAGCCTACGGGACAGGGGAAGATGACGAGCAGTTCTTC.

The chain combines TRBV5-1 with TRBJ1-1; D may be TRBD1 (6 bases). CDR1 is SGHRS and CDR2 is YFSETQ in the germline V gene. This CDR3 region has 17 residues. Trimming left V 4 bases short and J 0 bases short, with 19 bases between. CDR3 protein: CASSQERGGHMNTEAFF. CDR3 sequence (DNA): TGCGCCAGCAGCCAAGAAAGAGGGGGACATATGAACACTGAAGCTTTCTTT.

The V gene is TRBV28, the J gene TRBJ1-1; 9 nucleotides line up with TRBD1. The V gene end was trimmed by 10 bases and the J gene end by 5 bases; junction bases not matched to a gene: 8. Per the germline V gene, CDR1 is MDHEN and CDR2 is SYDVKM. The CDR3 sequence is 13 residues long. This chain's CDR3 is CAISGQGGTEAFF. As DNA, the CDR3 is TGTGCCATCTCGGGACAGGGAGGTACTGAAGCTTTCTTT.

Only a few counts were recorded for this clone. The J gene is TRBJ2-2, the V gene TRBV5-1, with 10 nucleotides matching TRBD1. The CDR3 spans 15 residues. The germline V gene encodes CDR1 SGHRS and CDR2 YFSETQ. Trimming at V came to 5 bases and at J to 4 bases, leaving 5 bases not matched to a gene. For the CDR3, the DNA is TGCGCCAGCAGGACAGGGGGCGGGGGCACCGGGGAGCTGTTTTTT. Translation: CASRTGGGGTGELFF.

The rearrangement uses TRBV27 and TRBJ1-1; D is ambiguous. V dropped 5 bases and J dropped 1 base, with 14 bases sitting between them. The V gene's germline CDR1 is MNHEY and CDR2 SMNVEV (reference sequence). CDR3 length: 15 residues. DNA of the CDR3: TGTGCCAGCAGTCCCCAAATGGCAGGGAACACTGAAGCTTTCTTT. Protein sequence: CASSPQMAGNTEAFF.

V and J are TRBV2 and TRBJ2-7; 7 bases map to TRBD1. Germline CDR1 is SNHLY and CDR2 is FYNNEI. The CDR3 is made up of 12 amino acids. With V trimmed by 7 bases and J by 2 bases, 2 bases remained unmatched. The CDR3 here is CASTGQPYEQYF. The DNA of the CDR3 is TGTGCCAGCACGGGACAGCCCTACGAGCAGTACTTC.

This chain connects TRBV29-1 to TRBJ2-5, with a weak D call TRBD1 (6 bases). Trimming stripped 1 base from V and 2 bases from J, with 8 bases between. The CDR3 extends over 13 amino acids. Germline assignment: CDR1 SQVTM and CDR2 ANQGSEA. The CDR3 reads CSVEVDRQETQYF. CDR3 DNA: TGCAGCGTTGAAGTAGACAGGCAAGAGACCCAGTACTTC.

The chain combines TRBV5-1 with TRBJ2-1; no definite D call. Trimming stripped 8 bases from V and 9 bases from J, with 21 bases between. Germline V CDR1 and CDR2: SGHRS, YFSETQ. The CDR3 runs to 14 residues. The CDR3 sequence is CASEFTGRGTEQFF. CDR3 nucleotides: TGCGCCAGTGAGTTTACTGGTCGAGGAACTGAGCAGTTCTTC.

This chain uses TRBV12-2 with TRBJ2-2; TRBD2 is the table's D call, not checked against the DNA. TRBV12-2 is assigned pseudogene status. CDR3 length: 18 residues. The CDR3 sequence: CASRPSGWLSGATGELFF. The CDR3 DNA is TGTGCAAGTCGCCCATCTGGCTGGCTGAGCGGTGCCACCGGGGAGCTGTTTTTT.

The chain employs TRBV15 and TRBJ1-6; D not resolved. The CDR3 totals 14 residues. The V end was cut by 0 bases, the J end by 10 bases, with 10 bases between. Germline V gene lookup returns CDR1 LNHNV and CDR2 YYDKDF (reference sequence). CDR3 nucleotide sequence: TGTGCCACCAGCAGAGAGCAGGTTGAATCACCCCTCCACTTT. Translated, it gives CATSREQVESPLHF.

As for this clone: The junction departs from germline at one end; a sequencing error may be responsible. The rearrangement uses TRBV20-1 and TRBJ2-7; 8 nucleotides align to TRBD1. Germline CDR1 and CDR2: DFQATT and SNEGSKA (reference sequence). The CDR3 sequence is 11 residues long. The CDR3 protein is CSAFGQGDRSF. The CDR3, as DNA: TGCAGTGCTTTCGGACAGGGAGACAGGAGTTTC.

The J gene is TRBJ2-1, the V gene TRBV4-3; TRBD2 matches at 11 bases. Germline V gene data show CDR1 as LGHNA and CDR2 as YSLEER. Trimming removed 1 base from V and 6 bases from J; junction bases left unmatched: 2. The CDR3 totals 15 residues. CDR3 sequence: CASSQALAGGNEQFF. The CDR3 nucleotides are TGCGCCAGCAGCCAAGCCCTAGCGGGAGGCAATGAGCAGTTCTTC.

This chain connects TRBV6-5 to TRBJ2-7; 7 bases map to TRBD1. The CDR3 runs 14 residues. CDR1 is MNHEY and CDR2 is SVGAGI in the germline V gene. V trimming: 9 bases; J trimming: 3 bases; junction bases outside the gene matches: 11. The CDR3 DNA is TGTGCCAGTAAACGACAGGGCCTCGGCTACGAGCAGTACTTC. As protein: CASKRQGLGYEQYF.

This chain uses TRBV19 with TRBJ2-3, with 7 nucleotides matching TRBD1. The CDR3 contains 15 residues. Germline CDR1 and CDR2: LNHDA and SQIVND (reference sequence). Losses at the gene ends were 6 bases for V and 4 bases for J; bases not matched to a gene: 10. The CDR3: CASRQTGAPPDTQYF. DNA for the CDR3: TGTGCCAGTAGACAAACAGGGGCCCCCCCAGATACGCAGTATTTT.

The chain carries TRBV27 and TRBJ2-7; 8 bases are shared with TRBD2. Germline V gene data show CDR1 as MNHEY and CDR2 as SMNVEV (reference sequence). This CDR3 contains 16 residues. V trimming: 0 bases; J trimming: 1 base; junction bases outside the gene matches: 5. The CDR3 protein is CASSLSSGGRSYEQYF. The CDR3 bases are TGTGCCAGCAGTTTATCGAGCGGGGGAAGATCCTACGAGCAGTACTTC.

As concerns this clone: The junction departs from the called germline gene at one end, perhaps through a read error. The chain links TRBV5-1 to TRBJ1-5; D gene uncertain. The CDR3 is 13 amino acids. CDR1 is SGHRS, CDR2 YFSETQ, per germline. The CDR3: CASSLGGNQPQNF. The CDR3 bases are TGCGCCAGCAGCTTGGGCGGGAATCAGCCCCAGAATTTT.

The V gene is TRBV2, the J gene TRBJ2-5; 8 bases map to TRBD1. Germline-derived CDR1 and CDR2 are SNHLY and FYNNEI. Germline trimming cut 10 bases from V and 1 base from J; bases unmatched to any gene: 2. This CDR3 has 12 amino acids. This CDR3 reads CAKGTGQETQYF. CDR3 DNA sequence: TGTGCCAAAGGGACAGGCCAAGAGACCCAGTACTTC. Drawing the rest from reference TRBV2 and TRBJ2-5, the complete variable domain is EPEVTQTPSHQVTQMGQEVILRCVPISNHLYFYWYRQILGQKVEFLVSFYNNEISEKSEIFDDQFSVERPDGSNFTLKIRSTKLEDSAMYFCAKGTGQETQYFGPGTRLLVL.

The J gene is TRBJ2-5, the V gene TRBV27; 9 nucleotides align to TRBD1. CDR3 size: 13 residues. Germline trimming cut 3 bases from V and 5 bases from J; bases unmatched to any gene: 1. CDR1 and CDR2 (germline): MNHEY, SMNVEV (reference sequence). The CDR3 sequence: CASSLGTGETQYF. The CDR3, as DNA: TGTGCCAGCAGTTTGGGGACAGGGGAGACCCAGTACTTC.

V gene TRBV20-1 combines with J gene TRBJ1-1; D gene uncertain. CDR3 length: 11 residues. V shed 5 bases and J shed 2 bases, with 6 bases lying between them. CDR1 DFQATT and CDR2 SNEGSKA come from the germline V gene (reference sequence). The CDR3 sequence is CSAGQNTEAFF. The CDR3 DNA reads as TGCAGTGCTGGGCAAAACACTGAAGCTTTCTTT.

This CDR3 reads CASSIAPGQGYTF. The CDR3 coding sequence is TGTGCCAGTAGTATAGCCCCGGGACAAGGCTACACCTTC. This chain uses TRBV19 with TRBJ1-2; tentatively, D is TRBD1 (6 bases). This CDR3 is built from 13 residues. Germline V gene sequence: CDR1 LNHDA, CDR2 SQIVND (reference sequence). V shed 1 base and J shed 8 bases, with 11 bases lying between them.

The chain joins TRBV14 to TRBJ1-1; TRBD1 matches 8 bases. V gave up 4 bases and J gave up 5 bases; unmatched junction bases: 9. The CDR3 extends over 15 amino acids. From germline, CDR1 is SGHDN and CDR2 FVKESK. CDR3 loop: CASSRPTGVLTEAFF. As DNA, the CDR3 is TGTGCCAGCAGCCGCCCGACAGGGGTCCTAACTGAAGCTTTCTTT.

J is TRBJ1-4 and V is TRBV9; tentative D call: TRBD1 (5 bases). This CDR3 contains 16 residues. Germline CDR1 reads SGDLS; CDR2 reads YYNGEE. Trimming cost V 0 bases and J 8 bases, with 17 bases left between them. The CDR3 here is CASSVDSRQGGEKLFF. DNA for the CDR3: TGTGCCAGCAGCGTAGATTCGCGGCAGGGTGGAGAAAAACTGTTTTTT.

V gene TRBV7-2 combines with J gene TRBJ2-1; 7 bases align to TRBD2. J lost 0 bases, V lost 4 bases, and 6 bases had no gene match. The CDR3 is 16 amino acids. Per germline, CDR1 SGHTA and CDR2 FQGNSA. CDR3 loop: CASSSPAGVSYNEQFF. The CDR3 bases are TGTGCCAGCAGCTCTCCCGCGGGGGTCTCCTACAATGAGCAGTTCTTC.

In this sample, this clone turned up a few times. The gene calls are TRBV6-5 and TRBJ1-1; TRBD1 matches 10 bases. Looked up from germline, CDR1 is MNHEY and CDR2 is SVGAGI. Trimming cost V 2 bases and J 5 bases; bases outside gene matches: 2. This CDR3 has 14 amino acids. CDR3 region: CASSYGTGETEAFF. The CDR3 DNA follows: TGTGCCAGCAGTTACGGGACAGGGGAAACTGAAGCTTTCTTT.